The sequence of this T cell receptor (beta chain) was determined in a study of blood T cells in healthy people across ages. Study-wide points: A strong correlation was seen between TCR beta diversity and naive T cell percentage.

To note about this clonotype: Its matching antigen is unknown.

Per the germline V gene, CDR1 is LGHDT and CDR2 is YNNKEL (reference sequence). The CDR3 has 15 amino acids. V shed 4 bases, J shed 3 bases, and the junction held 9 bases outside the gene matches. Then a second PCR, running roughly 7 to 11 cycles, was carried out with a sample-barcoded 5' primer and a J-beta primer mix. Samples each returned at least 3 million CDR3-containing paired-end reads. MiXCR was run by TCRdb on the 5' RACE reads, yielding one entry per CDR3 protein. The sample shows 1,300,000 or so distinct CDR3 sequences, approximately 59% of them seen only once. The clonotype comes from a young man in good health. The chain recombines TRBV3-1 with TRBJ2-7, with TRBD1 matching over 7 bases. Sequencing used blood. CDR3 sequence: CASSPYGTDFYEQYF. CDR3 DNA: TGTGCCAGCAGCCCTTACGGGACAGACTTCTACGAGCAGTACTTC.